The 8 T cell receptor beta chains below come from one sample, sequenced in a study of CD8 T cells in ankylosing spondylitis. TCRdb re-analysed the 5' RACE reads in MiXCR, keeping a single row per CDR3 protein. The profile shows 150,000 or so distinct CDR3 sequences, roughly 10% of them singletons. The source material was blood, either unsorted or a sorted T cell fraction (not recorded which). The receptors derive from a female donor with ankylosing spondylitis or in good health (not recorded which).

V and J are TRBV24-1 and TRBJ2-7; D may be TRBD2 (5 bases). The CDR3 is made up of 12 amino acids. CDR1 KGHDR and CDR2 SFDVKD come from the germline V gene. V lost 5 bases to trimming and J lost 5 bases, with 9 bases between them. The CDR3 protein is CATSAGSHEQYF. The CDR3 DNA reads as TGTGCCACCAGTGCGGGGAGTCACGAGCAGTACTTC.

The chain is built from TRBV4-3 and TRBJ1-2; D gene uncertain. Germline CDR1 and CDR2: LGHNA and YSLEER. This CDR3 region has 14 residues. V was shortened by 0 bases and J by 4 bases, with 9 bases between the two germline ends. CDR3 region: CASSQEGGSYGYTF. The CDR3 coding sequence is TGCGCCAGCAGCCAAGAAGGAGGGTCCTATGGCTACACCTTC.

This clonotype was counted at least ten times. The chain links TRBV6-1 to TRBJ2-4, with 10 positions matching TRBD2. With 6 bases clipped from V and 5 bases from J, the junction kept 7 bases outside the gene matches. The CDR3 consists of 15 residues. Germline CDR1 reads MNHNS; CDR2 reads SASEGT. The CDR3 reads CASRWTSGVQNIQYF. The CDR3 DNA sequence: TGTGCCAGCAGGTGGACTAGCGGAGTCCAAAACATTCAGTACTTC.

This clonotype was counted ten times or more. V is TRBV20-1 and J is TRBJ1-1, with unresolved D. V was cut by 4 bases and J by 4 bases, with 7 bases left in between. The germline gives CDR1 DFQATT, CDR2 SNEGSKA (reference sequence). The CDR3 has 11 amino acids. The CDR3 sequence is CSANVLTEAFF. The CDR3, as DNA: TGCAGTGCTAATGTACTCACTGAAGCTTTCTTT.

This clonotype was counted ten times or more. The chain couples TRBV20-1 to TRBJ2-7, with 9 bases matching TRBD2. V lost 0 bases and J lost 4; bases outside the gene matches: 7. The CDR3 is 15 amino acids. Germline loops: CDR1 DFQATT, CDR2 SNEGSKA (reference sequence). CDR3 amino acids: CSARDLAGGTYEQYF. The CDR3 nucleotides read TGCAGTGCTAGAGATCTGGCGGGAGGGACGTACGAGCAGTACTTC.

J is TRBJ2-2 and V is TRBV5-5; possible D gene TRBD2, 5 bases. In germline, CDR1 is SGHKS, CDR2 YYEKEE (reference sequence). There are 14 residues in the CDR3. V was trimmed by 4 bases and J by 7 bases, leaving 14 bases between them. This chain's CDR3 is CASSEGSGNGELFF. DNA of the CDR3: TGTGCCAGCAGCGAAGGCTCGGGGAACGGGGAGCTGTTTTTT.

This clonotype showed up just a few times. This chain links TRBV7-3 with TRBJ2-7; TRBD2 is a possible D gene (5 bases). The germline V and J ends were trimmed by 0 bases and 2 bases, with 11 bases remaining between them. From germline, CDR1 is SGHTA and CDR2 FQGTGA. The CDR3 extends over 15 amino acids. The CDR3 loop is CASSLTTTSPYEQYF. CDR3 DNA: TGTGCCAGCAGCTTAACGACTACCTCCCCCTACGAGCAGTACTTC.

The chain uses TRBV5-4 and TRBJ2-1, with unresolved D. The CDR3 sequence is 15 residues long. V lost 6 bases and J 0 bases, leaving 13 bases between the germline ends. Germline-derived CDR1 and CDR2 are SGHNT and YYREEE (reference sequence). The CDR3 bases are TGTGCCAGCAAGGATGCTCTAAGCTCCTACAATGAGCAGTTCTTC. Protein: CASKDALSSYNEQFF.